This record covers a single T cell receptor (beta chain). The record originates from a study of blood T cell repertoires in COVID-19. Study at large: Acute and convalescent COVID-19 specimens originated in the United States, Italy and Spain. T cells, B-cell-depleted T cells, or PBMCs supplied cDNA or gDNA.

Germline assignment: CDR1 ENHRY and CDR2 SYGVKD. The CDR3 contains 12 residues. V was clipped by 8 bases and J by 8 bases, with 12 bases between them. Some clones are missing from TCRdb's copy, which holds only in-frame ones; the method was immunoSEQ multiplex PCR. The sample consists of fewer than 350,000 clones, 85% to 90% of them appearing once. Sequenced: peripheral blood. The rearrangement uses TRBV10-3 and TRBJ1-4; D remains unclear. This TCR came from a man aged 40-49 years with acute or convalescent COVID-19. The CDR3 coding sequence is TGTGCCATCTCGGGGATGGGGGAAAAACTGTTTTTT. The encoded protein is CAISGMGEKLFF.